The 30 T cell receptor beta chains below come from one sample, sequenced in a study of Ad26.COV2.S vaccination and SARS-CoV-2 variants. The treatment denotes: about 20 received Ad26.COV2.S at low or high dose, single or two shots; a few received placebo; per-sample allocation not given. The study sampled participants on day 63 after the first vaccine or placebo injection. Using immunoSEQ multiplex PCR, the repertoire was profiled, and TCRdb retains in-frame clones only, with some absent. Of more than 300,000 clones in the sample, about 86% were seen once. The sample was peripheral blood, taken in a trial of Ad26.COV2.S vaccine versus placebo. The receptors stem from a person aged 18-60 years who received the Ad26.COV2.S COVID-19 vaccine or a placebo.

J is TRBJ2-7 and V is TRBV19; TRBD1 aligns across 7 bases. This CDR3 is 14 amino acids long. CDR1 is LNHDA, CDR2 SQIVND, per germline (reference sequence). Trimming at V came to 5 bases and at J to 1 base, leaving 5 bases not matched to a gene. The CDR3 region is CASSRGQDSYEQYF. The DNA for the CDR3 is TGTGCCAGTAGTCGTGGACAGGATTCCTACGAGCAGTACTTC.

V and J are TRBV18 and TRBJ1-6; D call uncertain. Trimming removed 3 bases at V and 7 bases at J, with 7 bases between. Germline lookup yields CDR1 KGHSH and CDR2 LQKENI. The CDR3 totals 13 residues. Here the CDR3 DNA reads TGTGCCAGCTCACCCCTCGGAAATTCACCCCTCCACTTT. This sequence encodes CASSPLGNSPLHF.

CDR3 coding DNA: TGTGCCAGCAGTGAGGCATGGGGGATCCAAGAGACCCAGTACTTC. It codes for CASSEAWGIQETQYF. V gene TRBV2 combines with J gene TRBJ2-5; either TRBD1 or TRBD2 may supply D (5 bases each). The germline V and J ends were trimmed by 3 bases and 1 base, with 12 bases remaining between them. Germline V gene data show CDR1 as SNHLY and CDR2 as FYNNEI. The CDR3 totals 15 residues.

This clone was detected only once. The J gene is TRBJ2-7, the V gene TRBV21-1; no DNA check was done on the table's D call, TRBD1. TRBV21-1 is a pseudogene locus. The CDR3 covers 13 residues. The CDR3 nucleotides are TGTGCCAGCAGCAACGGACAGACCCACGAGCAGTACTTC. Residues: CASSNGQTHEQYF.

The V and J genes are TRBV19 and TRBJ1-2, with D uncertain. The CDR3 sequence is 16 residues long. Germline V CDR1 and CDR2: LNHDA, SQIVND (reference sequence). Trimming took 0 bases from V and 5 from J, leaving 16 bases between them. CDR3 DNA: TGTGCCAGTAGTATAGACCCTGGTGGGTCGGGATATGGCTACACCTTC. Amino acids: CASSIDPGGSGYGYTF. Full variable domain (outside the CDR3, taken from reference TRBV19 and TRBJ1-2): DGGITQSPKYLFRKEGQNVTLSCEQNLNHDAMYWYRQDPGQGLRLIYYSQIVNDFQKGDIAEGYSVSREKKESFPLTVTSAQKNPTAFYLCASSIDPGGSGYGYTFGSGTRLTVV.

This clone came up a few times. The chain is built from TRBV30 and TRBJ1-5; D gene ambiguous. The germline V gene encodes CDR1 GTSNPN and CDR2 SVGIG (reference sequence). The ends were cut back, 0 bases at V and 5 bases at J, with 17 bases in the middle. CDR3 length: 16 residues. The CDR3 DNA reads TGTGCCTGGAGTGTGTTCAAGGGAAGGAGGGATCAGCCCCAGCATTTT. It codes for CAWSVFKGRRDQPQHF.

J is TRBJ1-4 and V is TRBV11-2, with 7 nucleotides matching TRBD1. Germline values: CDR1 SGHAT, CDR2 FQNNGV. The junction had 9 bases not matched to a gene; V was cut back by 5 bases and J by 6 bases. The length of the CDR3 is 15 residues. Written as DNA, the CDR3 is TGTGCCAGCAGCGCCCTACAGGGGTGGGATGAAAAACTGTTTTTT. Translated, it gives CASSALQGWDEKLFF.

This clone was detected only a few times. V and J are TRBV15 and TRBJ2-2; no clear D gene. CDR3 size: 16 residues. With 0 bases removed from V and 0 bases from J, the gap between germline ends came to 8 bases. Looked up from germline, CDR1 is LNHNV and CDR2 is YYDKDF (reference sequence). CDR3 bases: TGTGCCACCAGCAGAGAAGAGCTTACGAACACCGGGGAGCTGTTTTTT. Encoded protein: CATSREELTNTGELFF.

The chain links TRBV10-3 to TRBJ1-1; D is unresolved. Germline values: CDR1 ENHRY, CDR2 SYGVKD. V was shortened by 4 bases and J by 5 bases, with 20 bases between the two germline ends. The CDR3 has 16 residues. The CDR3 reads CAISGGFQRTGTEAFF. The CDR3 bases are TGTGCCATCAGTGGTGGCTTCCAAAGAACGGGAACTGAAGCTTTCTTT.

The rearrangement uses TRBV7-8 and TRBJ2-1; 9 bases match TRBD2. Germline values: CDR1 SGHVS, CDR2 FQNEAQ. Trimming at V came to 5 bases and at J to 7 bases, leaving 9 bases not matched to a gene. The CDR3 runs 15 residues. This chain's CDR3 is CASSLQRGALNEQFF. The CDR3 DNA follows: TGTGCCAGCAGCCTACAGCGGGGGGCACTTAATGAGCAGTTCTTC. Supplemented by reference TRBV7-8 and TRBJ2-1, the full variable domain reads GAGVSQSPRYKVAKRGQDVALRCDPISGHVSLFWYQQALGQGPEFLTYFQNEAQLDKSGLPSDRFFAERPEGSVSTLKIQRTQQEDSAVYLCASSLQRGALNEQFFGPGTRLTVL.

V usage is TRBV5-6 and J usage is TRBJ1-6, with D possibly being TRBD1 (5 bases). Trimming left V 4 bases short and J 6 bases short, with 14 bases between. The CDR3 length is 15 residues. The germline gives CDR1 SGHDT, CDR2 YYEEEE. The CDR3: CASSILGGINSPLHF. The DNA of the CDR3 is TGTGCCAGCAGCATTCTGGGGGGGATTAATTCACCCCTCCACTTT.

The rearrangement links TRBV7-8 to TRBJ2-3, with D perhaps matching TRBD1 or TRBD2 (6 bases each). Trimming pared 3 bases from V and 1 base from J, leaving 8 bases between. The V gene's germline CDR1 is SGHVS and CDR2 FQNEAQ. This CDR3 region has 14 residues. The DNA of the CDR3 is TGTGCCAGCAGCTTTGGGGGGCGCACAGATACGCAGTATTTT. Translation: CASSFGGRTDTQYF.

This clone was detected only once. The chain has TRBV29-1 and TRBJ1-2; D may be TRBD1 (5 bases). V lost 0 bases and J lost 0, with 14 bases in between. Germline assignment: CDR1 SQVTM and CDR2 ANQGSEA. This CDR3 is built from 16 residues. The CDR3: CSVEDWGQLTNYGYTF. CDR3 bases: TGCAGCGTTGAAGATTGGGGCCAGCTCACTAACTATGGCTACACCTTC.

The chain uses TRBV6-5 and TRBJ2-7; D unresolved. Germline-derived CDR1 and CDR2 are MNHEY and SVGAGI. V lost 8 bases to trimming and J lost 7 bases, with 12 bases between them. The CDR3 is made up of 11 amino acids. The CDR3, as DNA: TGTGCCAGCCGTACCACGAAAGAGCAGTACTTC. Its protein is CASRTTKEQYF.

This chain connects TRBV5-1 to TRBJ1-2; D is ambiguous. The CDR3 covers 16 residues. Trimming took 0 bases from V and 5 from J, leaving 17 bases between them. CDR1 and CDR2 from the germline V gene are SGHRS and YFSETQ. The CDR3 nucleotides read TGCGCCAGCAGCTTGGGTCAGGAGATCCTCGGGTATGGCTACACCTTC. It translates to CASSLGQEILGYGYTF.

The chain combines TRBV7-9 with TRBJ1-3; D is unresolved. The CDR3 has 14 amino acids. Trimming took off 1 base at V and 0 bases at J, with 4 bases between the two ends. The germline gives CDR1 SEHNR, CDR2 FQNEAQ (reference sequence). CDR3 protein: CASSLEGSGNTIYF. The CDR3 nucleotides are TGTGCCAGCAGCTTAGAGGGCTCTGGAAACACCATATATTTT.

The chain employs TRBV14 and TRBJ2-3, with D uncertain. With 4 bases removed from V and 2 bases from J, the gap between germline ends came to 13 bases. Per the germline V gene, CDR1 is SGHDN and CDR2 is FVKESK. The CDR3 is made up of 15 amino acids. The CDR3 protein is CASSRFLSTTDTQYF. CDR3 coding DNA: TGTGCCAGCAGCCGATTCCTTAGTACCACAGATACGCAGTATTTT.

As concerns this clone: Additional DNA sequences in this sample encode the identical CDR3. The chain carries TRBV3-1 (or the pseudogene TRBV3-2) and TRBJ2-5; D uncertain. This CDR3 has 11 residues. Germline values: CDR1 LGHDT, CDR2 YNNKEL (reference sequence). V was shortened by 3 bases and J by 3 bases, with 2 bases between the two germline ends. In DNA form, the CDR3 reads TGTGCCAGCAGCCAGAAAGAGACCCAGTACTTC. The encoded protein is CASSQKETQYF.

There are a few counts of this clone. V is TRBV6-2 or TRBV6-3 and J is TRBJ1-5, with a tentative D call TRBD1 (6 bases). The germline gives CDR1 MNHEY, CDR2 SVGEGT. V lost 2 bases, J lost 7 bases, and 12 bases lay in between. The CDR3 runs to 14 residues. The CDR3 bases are TGTGCCAGCAGTTACGTCGAGGGGGGCCAGCCCCAGCATTTT. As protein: CASSYVEGGQPQHF.

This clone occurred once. The CDR3 loop is CASSPRTVYGYTF. The CDR3 DNA follows: TGTGCCAGCTCACCAAGGACAGTGTATGGCTACACCTTC. J is TRBJ1-2 and V is TRBV18; D might be TRBD1 (6 bases). Per the germline V gene, CDR1 is KGHSH and CDR2 is LQKENI. CDR3 size: 13 residues. Deletions cut 2 bases from V and 5 bases from J, with 9 bases between.

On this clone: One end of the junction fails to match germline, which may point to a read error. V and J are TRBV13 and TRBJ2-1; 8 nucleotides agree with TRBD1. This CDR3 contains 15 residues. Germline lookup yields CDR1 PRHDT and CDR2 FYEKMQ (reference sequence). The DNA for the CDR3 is TGTGCCAGCAGCTTAGATTACAGGGGGTACAGTGAGCAGTTCTTC. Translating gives CASSLDYRGYSEQFF.

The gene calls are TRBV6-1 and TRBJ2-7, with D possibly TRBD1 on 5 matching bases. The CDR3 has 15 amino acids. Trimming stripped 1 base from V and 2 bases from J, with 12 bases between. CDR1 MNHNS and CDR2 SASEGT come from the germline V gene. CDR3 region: CASSEGRQGTYEQYF. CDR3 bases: TGTGCCAGCAGTGAAGGAAGGCAGGGAACCTACGAGCAGTACTTC.

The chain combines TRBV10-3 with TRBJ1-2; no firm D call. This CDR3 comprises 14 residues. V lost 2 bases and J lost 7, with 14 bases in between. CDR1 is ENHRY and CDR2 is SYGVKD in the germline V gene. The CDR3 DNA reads TGTGCCATCAGTGAGACGCTCACATTGGGTGGCTACACCTTC. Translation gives CAISETLTLGGYTF.

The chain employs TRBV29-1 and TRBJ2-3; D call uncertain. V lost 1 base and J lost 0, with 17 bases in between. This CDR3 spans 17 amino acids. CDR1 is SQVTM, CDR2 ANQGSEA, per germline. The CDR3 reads CSVEGLLPTESTDTQYF. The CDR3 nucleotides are TGCAGCGTTGAAGGCCTACTTCCGACGGAAAGCACAGATACGCAGTATTTT.

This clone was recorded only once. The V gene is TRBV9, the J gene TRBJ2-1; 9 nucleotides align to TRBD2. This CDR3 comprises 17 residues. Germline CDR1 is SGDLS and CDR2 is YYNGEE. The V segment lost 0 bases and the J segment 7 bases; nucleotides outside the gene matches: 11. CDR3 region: CASSVALAGGLINEQFF. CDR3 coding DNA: TGTGCCAGCAGCGTAGCACTGGCGGGGGGGCTTATAAATGAGCAGTTCTTC.

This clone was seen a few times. CDR3: CASSLGTSSTDTQYF. CDR3 bases: TGTGCCAGCAGTCTAGGGACATCTTCCACAGATACGCAGTATTTT. The chain joins TRBV6-2 or TRBV6-3 to TRBJ2-3, with D possibly matching TRBD1 (6 bases). This CDR3 region has 15 residues. The germline V gene has CDR1 MNHEY and CDR2 SVGEGT. V was pared by 5 bases and J by 2 bases, with 14 bases between.

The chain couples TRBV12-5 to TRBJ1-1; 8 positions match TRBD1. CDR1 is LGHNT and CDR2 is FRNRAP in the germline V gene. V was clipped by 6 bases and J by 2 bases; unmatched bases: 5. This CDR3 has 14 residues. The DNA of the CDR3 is TGTGCTAGTGGCCCACAGGGGGTTAACACTGAAGCTTTCTTT. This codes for CASGPQGVNTEAFF. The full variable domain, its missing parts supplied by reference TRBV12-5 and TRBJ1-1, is DARVTQTPRHKVTEMGQEVTMRCQPILGHNTVFWYRQTMMQGLELLAYFRNRAPLDDSGMPKDRFSAEMPDATLATLKIQPSEPRDSAVYFCASGPQGVNTEAFFGQGTRLTVV.

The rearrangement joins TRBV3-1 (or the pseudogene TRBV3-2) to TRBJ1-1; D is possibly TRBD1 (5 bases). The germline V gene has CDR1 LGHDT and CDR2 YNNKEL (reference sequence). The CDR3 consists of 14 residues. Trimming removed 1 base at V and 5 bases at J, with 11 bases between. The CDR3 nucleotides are TGTGCCAGCAGCCAAGCGTGGGGGGGGACTGAAGCTTTCTTT. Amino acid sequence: CASSQAWGGTEAFF.

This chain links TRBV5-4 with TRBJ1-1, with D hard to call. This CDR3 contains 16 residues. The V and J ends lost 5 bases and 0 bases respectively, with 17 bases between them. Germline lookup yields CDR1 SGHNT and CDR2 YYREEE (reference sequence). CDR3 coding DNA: TGTGCCAGCAGAAGAGGGCCAGATTTGGTGAACACTGAAGCTTTCTTT. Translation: CASRRGPDLVNTEAFF.

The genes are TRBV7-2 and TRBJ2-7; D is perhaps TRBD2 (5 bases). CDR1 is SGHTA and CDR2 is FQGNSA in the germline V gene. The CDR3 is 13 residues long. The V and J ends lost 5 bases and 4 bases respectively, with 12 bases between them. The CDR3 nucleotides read TGTGCCAGCAGCGCCCGGACTGATTACGAGCAGTACTTC. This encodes CASSARTDYEQYF.